The clone carrying this T cell receptor beta chain was detected a few times. The antigen is undetermined. With a J-beta primer mix and a sample-barcoded 5' primer, a second PCR ran about 7 to 11 cycles. TCRdb re-called the 5' RACE reads with MiXCR, one entry per CDR3 protein. The sample carries about 1,600,000 distinct CDR3 sequences, roughly 45% recorded once. The data are from a study of blood T cells in healthy people across ages. Study at large: The capture of about one barcoded beta molecule per two T cells was achieved by template switching. Points from the study as a whole: Samples with more naive T cells showed higher observed beta diversity. Per-million-T-cell TCR beta diversity fell roughly linearly with age. When set beside aged donors, long-lived donors presented more naive CD4+ cells and higher diversity.

Germline CDR1 is SGHTA and CDR2 is FQGNSA. Deletions cut 5 bases from V and 6 bases from J, with 10 bases between. CDR3 length: 13 residues. Sequencing was carried out using blood. This sequence joins TRBV7-2 and TRBJ1-4; D not resolved. The receptor comes from a young woman in good health. The CDR3 DNA sequence: TGTGCCAGCAGCCCCTTTCCCGATGAAAAACTGTTTTTT. It codes for CASSPFPDEKLFF.